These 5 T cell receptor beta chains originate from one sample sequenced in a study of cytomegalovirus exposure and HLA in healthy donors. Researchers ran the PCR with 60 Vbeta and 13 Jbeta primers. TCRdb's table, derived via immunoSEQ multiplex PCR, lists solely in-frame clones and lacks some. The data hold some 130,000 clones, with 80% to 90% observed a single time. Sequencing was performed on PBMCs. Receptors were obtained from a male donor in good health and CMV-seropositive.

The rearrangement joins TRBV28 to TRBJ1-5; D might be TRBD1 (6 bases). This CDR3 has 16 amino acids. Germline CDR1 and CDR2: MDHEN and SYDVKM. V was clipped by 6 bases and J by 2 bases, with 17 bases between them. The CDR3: CASRKGGGSGNQPQHF. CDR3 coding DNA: TGTGCCAGCAGGAAAGGGGGGGGCTCCGGCAATCAGCCCCAGCATTTT.

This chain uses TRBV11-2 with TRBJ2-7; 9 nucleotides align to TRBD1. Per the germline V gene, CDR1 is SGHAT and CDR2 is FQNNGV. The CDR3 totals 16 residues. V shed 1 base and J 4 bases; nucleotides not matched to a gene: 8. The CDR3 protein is CASSLVPEQGAYEQYF. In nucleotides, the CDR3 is TGTGCCAGCAGCTTAGTTCCCGAACAGGGGGCATACGAGCAGTACTTC. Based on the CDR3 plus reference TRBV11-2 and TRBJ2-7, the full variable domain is EAGVAQSPRYKIIEKRQSVAFWCNPISGHATLYWYQQILGQGPKLLIQFQNNGVVDDSQLPKDRFSAERLKGVDSTLKIQPAKLEDSAVYLCASSLVPEQGAYEQYFGPGTRLTVT.

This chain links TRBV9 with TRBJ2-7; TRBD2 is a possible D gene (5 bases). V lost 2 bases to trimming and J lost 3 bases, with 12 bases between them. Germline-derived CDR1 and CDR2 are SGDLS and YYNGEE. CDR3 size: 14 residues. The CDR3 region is CASSVADGDYEQYF. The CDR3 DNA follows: TGTGCCAGCAGCGTTGCGGACGGGGACTACGAGCAGTACTTC.

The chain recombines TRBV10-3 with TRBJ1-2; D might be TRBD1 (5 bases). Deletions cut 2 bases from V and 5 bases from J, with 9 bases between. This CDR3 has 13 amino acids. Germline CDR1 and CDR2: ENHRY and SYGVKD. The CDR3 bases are TGTGCCATCAGTGAGGTGGGGGGGTATGGCTACACCTTC. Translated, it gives CAISEVGGYGYTF.

The CDR3 loop is CASSLAQGAGANVLTF. The CDR3 region has the DNA TGTGCCAGCAGCTTAGCACAGGGCGCTGGGGCCAACGTCCTGACTTTC. The rearrangement joins TRBV7-9 to TRBJ2-6; D is possibly TRBD1 (6 bases). With 0 bases removed from V and 2 bases from J, the gap between germline ends came to 8 bases. CDR1 is SEHNR, CDR2 FQNEAQ, per germline (reference sequence). CDR3 size: 16 residues.